The source of this TCR beta chain is a study of T cells in women clearing cervical HPV infection. For the study at large: For cases, blood was sampled a median about 160 days after lesion detection, interquartile range roughly 80 to 200 days. General study points: Unknown T-cell numbers per sample may underlie the richness differences. Associations may precede or follow infection; HPV-specific or memory T cells were not isolated. TRBV6-7 relative abundance averaged 0.11% in cases and 0.15% to 0.2% in controls.

Assay: immunoSEQ multiplex PCR; the TCRdb copy retains only in-frame clones and omits some. The record lists 40,000 to 45,000 clones, of which the ten most abundant hold approximately 1.2%. V was shortened by 2 bases and J by 2 bases, with 13 bases between the two germline ends. The CDR3 consists of 16 residues. Germline-derived CDR1 and CDR2 are KGHSH and LQKENI. Notes on this clone: No antigen is known for it. Sequencing ends 3 residues short of the CDR3 end; the germline J gene provides the rest. The sample holds other DNA sequences that translate to the same CDR3.

The rearrangement links TRBV18 to TRBJ1-3, with D possibly matching TRBD1 (5 bases). The specimen was blood buffy coat. This TCR came from a woman aged 18 to 75 with a cervical HPV16 infection that either progressed to CIN3+ or cleared (not recorded which). The CDR3 sequence: CASSPILRTTGNTIYF. The covered CDR3 bases are TGTGCCAGCTCACCAATCTTAAGGACAACTGGAAACACC.